These 6 T cell receptor beta chains originate from one sample sequenced in a study of T cells in Graves' hyperthyroidism and ophthalmopathy. Using RNA transcripts as the source, TCR beta CDR3 regions were amplified. RT-PCR in the first round (using the HTBI primer set) targeted the TCR CDR3. Using its own MiXCR run on the multiplex PCR reads, TCRdb lists one record per CDR3 protein. The profile shows over 300,000 distinct CDR3 sequences, 12% to 15% of them singletons. The sample consisted of blood. These receptors were obtained from a woman in her forties with Graves' ophthalmopathy.

This clonotype was counted many times. J is TRBJ1-2 and V is TRBV28, with D hard to call. CDR1 is MDHEN and CDR2 is SYDVKM in the germline V gene. Trimming removed 7 bases at V and 8 bases at J, with 17 bases between. This CDR3 comprises 13 residues. The CDR3 reads CASTPAPPRGYTF. CDR3 in DNA: TGTGCCAGCACCCCGGCGCCACCGAGAGGCTACACCTTC.

This clonotype was seen once. The chain has TRBV7-9 and TRBJ2-5; 9 positions match TRBD2. After removal of 6 bases from V and 0 bases from J, the junction contained 2 bases not matched to a gene. The CDR3 extends over 14 amino acids. The V gene's germline CDR1 is SEHNR and CDR2 FQNEAQ (reference sequence). The CDR3 sequence: CASSTSGHQETQYF. The CDR3 nucleotides read TGTGCCAGCAGTACTAGCGGGCACCAAGAGACCCAGTACTTC. The entire variable domain, with the rest obtained from reference TRBV7-9 and TRBJ2-5, is as follows: DTGVSQNPRHKITKRGQNVTFRCDPISEHNRLYWYRQTLGQGPEFLTYFQNEAQLEKSRLLSDRFSAERPKGSFSTLEIQRTEQGDSAMYLCASSTSGHQETQYFGPGTRLLVL.

This clonotype was found a few times. The chain has TRBV29-1 and TRBJ1-1, with 7 positions matching TRBD1. The junction had 6 bases not matched to a gene; V was cut back by 6 bases and J by 8 bases. The CDR3 is 11 residues long. Germline CDR1 SQVTM, CDR2 ANQGSEA. CDR3 in amino acids: CSVRRGPEAFF. CDR3 nucleotides: TGCAGCGTCCGTAGGGGGCCCGAAGCTTTCTTT.

This chain joins TRBV27 and TRBJ2-3; D might be TRBD1 or TRBD2, each matching 6 bases. The CDR3 length is 13 residues. Trimming stripped 3 bases from V and 4 bases from J, with 8 bases between. The germline CDR1 and CDR2 sequences are MNHEY and SMNVEV (reference sequence). CDR3 in DNA: TGTGCCAGCAGTTTTCGGGGGCCAGATACGCAGTATTTT. Amino acid sequence: CASSFRGPDTQYF.

This clonotype was detected ten times or more. V is TRBV6-1 and J is TRBJ2-2; TRBD2 aligns across 7 bases. V shed 5 bases, J shed 7 bases, and the junction held 10 bases outside the gene matches. Per germline, CDR1 MNHNS and CDR2 SASEGT. CDR3 length: 15 residues. CDR3 bases: TGTGCCAGCAGTAAATCGCGGGCGGGGGTCGGGGAGCTGTTTTTT. Translated, it gives CASSKSRAGVGELFF.

The chain has TRBV10-2 and TRBJ2-1; 9 nucleotides line up with TRBD1. Germline CDR1 and CDR2: WSHSY and SAAADI. Trimming took 8 bases from V and 4 from J; bases not matched to a gene: 9. The CDR3 totals 15 residues. The CDR3 loop is CASDRGDSSYNEQFF. CDR3 nucleotides: TGCGCCAGCGACAGGGGGGACTCTTCTTACAATGAGCAGTTCTTC.